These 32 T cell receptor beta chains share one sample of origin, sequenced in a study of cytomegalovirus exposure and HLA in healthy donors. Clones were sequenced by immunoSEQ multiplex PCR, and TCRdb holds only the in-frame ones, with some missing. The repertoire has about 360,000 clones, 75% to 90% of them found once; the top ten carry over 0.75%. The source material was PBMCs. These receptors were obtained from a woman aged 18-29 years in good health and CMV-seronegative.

The CDR3 here is CASNLSPGTSGATPYNEQFF. The DNA for the CDR3 is TGCGCCAGCAACCTCTCCCCCGGGACTAGCGGGGCAACGCCTTACAATGAGCAGTTCTTC. V gene TRBV4-1 combines with J gene TRBJ2-1, with TRBD2 identical over 13 bases. With 7 bases clipped from V and 4 bases from J, the junction kept 19 bases outside the gene matches. The germline V gene encodes CDR1 MGHRA and CDR2 YSYEKL. The CDR3 consists of 20 residues.

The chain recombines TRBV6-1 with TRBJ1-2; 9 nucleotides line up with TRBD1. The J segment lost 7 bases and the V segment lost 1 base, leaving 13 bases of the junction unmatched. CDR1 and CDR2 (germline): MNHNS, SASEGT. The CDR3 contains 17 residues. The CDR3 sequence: CASSEVGMGQGSSGYTF. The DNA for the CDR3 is TGTGCCAGCAGTGAAGTTGGTATGGGACAGGGATCGAGTGGCTACACCTTC.

Here the CDR3 reads CASSFGRGPYEQYF. The CDR3 bases are TGTGCCAGCAGTTTCGGGAGGGGTCCCTACGAGCAGTACTTC. The V and J genes are TRBV28 and TRBJ2-7, with 8 bases matching TRBD2. After removal of 3 bases from V and 2 bases from J, the junction contained 3 bases not matched to a gene. The CDR3 sequence is 14 residues long. Germline loops: CDR1 MDHEN, CDR2 SYDVKM.

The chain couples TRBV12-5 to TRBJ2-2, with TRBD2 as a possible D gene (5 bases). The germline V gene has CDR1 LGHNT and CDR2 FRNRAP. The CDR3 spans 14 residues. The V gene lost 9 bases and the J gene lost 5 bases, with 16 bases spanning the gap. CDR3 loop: CASRRASNTGELFF. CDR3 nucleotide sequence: TGTGCTAGCCGGCGGGCAAGCAATACCGGGGAGCTGTTTTTT.

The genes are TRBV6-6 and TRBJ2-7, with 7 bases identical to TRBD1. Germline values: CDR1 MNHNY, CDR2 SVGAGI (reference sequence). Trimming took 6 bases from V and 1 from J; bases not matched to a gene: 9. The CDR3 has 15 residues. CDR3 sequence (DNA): TGTGCCAGCAGCACCGCCCGGGACAGATCCTACGAGCAGTACTTC. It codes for CASSTARDRSYEQYF.

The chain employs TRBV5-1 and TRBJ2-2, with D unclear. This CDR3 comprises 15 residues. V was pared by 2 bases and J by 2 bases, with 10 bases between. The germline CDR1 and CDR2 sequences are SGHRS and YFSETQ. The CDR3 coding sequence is TGCGCCAGCAGCTTTTCTCAACAAAACACCGGGGAGCTGTTTTTT. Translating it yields CASSFSQQNTGELFF.

The CDR3 protein is CASLRDTEAFF. The CDR3 DNA reads as TGTGCCAGCTTACGAGACACTGAAGCTTTCTTT. The chain carries TRBV2 and TRBJ1-1; D remains unclear. The CDR3 consists of 11 residues. The germline V gene encodes CDR1 SNHLY and CDR2 FYNNEI. V dropped 8 bases and J dropped 3 bases, with 7 bases sitting between them.

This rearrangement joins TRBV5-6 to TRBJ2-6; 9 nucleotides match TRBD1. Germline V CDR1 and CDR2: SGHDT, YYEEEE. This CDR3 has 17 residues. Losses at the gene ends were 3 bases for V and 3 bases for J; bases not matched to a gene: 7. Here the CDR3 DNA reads TGTGCCAGCAGCTGGGACAGGGTTCTTCTTGGGGCCAACGTCCTGACTTTC. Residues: CASSWDRVLLGANVLTF.

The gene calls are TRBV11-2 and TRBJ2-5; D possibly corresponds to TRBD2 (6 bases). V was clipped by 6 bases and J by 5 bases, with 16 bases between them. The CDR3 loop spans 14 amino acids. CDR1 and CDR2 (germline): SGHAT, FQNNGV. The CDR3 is CASRGWLEGETQYF. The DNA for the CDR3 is TGTGCCAGCAGGGGGTGGTTGGAGGGGGAGACCCAGTACTTC.

CDR3 coding DNA: TGTGCCTGGAGTGTGGAGGGAGGCACAGATACGCAGTATTTT. The encoded protein is CAWSVEGGTDTQYF. The rearrangement uses TRBV30 and TRBJ2-3, with D possibly TRBD2 on 6 matching bases. The CDR3 totals 14 residues. V lost 0 bases and J 1 base, leaving 8 bases between the germline ends. Germline CDR1 and CDR2: GTSNPN and SVGIG (reference sequence).

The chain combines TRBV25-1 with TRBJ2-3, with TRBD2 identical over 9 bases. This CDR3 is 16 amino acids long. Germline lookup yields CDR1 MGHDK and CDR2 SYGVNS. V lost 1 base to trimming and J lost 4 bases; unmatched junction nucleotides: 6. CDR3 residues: CASSESSGRWADTQYF. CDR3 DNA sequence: TGTGCCAGCAGTGAATCAAGCGGGAGGTGGGCAGATACGCAGTATTTT. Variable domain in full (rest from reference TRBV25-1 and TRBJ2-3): EADIYQTPRYLVIGTGKKITLECSQTMGHDKMYWYQQDPGMELHLIHYSYGVNSTEKGDLSSESTVSRIRTEHFPLTLESARPSHTSQYLCASSESSGRWADTQYFGPGTRLTVL.

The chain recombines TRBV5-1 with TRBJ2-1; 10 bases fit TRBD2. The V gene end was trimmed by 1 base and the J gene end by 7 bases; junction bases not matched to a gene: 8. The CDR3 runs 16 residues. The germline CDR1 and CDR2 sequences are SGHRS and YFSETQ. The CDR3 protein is CASSLRSSGRANEQFF. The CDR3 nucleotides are TGCGCCAGCAGCTTGCGATCCAGCGGGAGGGCAAATGAGCAGTTCTTC.

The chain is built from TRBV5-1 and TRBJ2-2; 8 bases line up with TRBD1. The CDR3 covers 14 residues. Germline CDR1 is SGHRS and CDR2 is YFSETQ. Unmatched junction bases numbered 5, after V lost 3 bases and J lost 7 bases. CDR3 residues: CASSSQGVSGELFF. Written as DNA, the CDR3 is TGCGCCAGCAGCTCACAGGGGGTTAGCGGGGAGCTGTTTTTT.

The CDR3 sequence: CASSVRSGTDTQYF. The CDR3 bases are TGTGCCAGCAGCGTGAGGTCTGGCACAGATACGCAGTATTTT. This chain links TRBV9 with TRBJ2-3; no clear D. V lost 2 bases to trimming and J lost 1 base, with 8 bases between them. This CDR3 region has 14 residues. The germline gives CDR1 SGDLS, CDR2 YYNGEE.

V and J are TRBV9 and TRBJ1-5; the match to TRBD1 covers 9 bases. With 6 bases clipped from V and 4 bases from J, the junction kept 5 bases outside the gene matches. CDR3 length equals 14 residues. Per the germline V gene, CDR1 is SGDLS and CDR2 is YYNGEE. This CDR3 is CASTTGTGNQPQHF. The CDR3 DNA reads TGTGCCAGCACCACCGGGACAGGGAATCAGCCCCAGCATTTT.

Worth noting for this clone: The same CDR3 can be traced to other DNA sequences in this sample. Here the CDR3 DNA reads TGTGCCTGGTCTAGCGGGAGTGGAGATACGCAGTATTTT. Translation: CAWSSGSGDTQYF. V and J are TRBV30 and TRBJ2-3, with 10 bases matching TRBD2. The germline gives CDR1 GTSNPN, CDR2 SVGIG (reference sequence). Losses at the gene ends were 5 bases for V and 5 bases for J; bases not matched to a gene: 4. The CDR3 length is 13 residues.

CDR3 sequence reads: CASTRLAGFYEQYF. CDR3 in DNA: TGTGCCAGCACCAGACTAGCGGGATTTTACGAGCAGTACTTC. The genes are TRBV28 and TRBJ2-7, with 11 bases fitting TRBD2. Germline assignment: CDR1 MDHEN and CDR2 SYDVKM. CDR3 length: 14 residues. The trim removed 7 bases at V and 4 bases at J, leaving 6 bases unmatched.

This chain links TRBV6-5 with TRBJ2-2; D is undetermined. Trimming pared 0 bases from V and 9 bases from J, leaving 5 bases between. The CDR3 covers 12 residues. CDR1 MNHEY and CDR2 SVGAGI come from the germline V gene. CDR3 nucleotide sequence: TGTGCCAGCAGTTACTCGAGCCGGGAGCTGTTTTTT. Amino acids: CASSYSSRELFF.

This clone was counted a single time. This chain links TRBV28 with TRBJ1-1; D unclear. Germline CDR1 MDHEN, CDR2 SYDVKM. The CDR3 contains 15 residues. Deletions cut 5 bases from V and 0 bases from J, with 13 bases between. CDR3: CASSPEDMMNTEAFF. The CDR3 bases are TGTGCCAGCAGTCCCGAGGATATGATGAACACTGAAGCTTTCTTT.

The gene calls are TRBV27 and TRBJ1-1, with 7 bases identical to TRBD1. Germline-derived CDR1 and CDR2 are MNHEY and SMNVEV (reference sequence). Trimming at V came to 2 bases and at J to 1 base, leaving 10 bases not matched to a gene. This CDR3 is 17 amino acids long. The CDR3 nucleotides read TGTGCCAGCAGTTTAATCGGGGTTGCAGGGGGGAACACTGAAGCTTTCTTT. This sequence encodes CASSLIGVAGGNTEAFF.

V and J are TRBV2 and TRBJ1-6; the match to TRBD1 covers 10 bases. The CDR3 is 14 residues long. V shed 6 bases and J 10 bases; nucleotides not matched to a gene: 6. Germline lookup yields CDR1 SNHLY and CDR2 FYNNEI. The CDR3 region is CASRPDRGQSPLHF. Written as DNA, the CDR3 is TGTGCCAGCAGGCCTGACAGGGGGCAATCACCCCTCCACTTT.

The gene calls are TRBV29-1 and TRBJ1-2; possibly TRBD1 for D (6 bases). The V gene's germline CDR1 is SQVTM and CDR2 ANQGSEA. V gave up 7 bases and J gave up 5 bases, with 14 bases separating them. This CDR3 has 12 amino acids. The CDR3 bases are TGCAGCGCACAGGGATCTAGTTATGGCTACACCTTC. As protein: CSAQGSSYGYTF.

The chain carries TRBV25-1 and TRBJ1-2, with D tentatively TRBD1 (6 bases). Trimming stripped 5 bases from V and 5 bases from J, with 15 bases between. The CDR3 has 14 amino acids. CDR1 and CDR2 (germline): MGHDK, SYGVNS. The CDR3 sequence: CASSPRGGYYGYTF. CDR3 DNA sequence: TGTGCCAGCAGTCCAAGGGGGGGGTATTATGGCTACACCTTC.

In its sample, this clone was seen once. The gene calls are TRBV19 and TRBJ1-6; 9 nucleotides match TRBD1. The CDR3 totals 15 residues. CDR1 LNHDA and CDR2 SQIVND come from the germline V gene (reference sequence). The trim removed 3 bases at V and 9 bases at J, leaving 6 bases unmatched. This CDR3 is CASSISGTGTSPLHF. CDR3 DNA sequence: TGTGCCAGTAGTATCTCCGGGACAGGGACTTCACCCCTCCACTTT.

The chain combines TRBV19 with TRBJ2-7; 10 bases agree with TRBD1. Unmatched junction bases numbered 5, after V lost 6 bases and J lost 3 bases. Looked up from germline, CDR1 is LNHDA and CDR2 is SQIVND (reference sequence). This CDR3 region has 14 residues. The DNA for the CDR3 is TGTGCCAGTAGCCCTGGACAGGGGGGCTACGAGCAGTACTTC. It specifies CASSPGQGGYEQYF.

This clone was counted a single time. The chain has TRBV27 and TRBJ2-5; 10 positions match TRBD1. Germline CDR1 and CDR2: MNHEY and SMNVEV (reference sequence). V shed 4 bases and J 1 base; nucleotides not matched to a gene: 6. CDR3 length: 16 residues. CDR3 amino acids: CASSYGTGAFQETQYF. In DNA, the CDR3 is TGTGCCAGCAGTTACGGGACAGGGGCCTTCCAAGAGACCCAGTACTTC.

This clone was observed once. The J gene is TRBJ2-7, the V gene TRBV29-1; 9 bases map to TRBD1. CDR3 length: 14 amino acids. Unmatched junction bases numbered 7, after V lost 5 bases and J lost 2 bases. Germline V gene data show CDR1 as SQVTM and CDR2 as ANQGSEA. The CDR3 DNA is TGCAGCGTTTCAACCGGGACAGGGACCTACGAGCAGTACTTC. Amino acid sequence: CSVSTGTGTYEQYF.

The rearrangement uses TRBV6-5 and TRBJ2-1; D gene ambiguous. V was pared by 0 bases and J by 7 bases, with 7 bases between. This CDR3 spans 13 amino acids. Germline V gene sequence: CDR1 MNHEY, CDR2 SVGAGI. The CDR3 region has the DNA TGTGCCAGCAGTTACTCGGGCGAAAATGAGCAGTTCTTC. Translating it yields CASSYSGENEQFF.

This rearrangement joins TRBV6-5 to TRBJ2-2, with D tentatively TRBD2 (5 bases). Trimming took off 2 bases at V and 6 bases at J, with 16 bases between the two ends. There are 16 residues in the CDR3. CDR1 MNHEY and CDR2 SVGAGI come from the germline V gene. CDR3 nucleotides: TGTGCCAGCAGTTACCTTTGGAGTGAGGGCGCCGGGGAGCTGTTTTTT. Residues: CASSYLWSEGAGELFF.

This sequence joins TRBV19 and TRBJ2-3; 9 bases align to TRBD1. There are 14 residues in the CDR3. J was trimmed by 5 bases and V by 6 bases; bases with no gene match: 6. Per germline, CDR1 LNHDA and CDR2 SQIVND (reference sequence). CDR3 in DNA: TGTGCCAGTAGCGAGGACAGGGGTGGAGATACGCAGTATTTT. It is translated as CASSEDRGGDTQYF.

CDR3 sequence reads: CASSKRGSGANVLTF. Written as DNA, the CDR3 is TGTGCCAGCAGTAAAAGGGGTTCTGGGGCCAACGTCCTGACTTTC. The chain carries TRBV28 and TRBJ2-6, with D maybe TRBD1 (5 bases). V lost 5 bases and J lost 1, with 9 bases in between. The germline gives CDR1 MDHEN, CDR2 SYDVKM. The CDR3 length is 15 residues.

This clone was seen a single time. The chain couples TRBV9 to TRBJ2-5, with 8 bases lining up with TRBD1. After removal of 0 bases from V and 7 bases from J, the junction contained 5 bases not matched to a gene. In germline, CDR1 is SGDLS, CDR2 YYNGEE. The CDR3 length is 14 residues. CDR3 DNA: TGTGCCAGCAGCGTAGATCTCACAGGGGGGACCCAGTACTTC. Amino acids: CASSVDLTGGTQYF. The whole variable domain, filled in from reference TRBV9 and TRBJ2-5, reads DSGVTQTPKHLITATGQRVTLRCSPRSGDLSVYWYQQSLDQGLQFLIQYYNGEERAKGNILERFSAQQFPDLHSELNLSSLELGDSALYFCASSVDLTGGTQYFGPGTRLLVL.